This entry is about one T cell receptor beta chain. As yet, its antigen is unknown. V gave up 3 bases and J gave up 2 bases, with 19 bases separating them. Looked up from germline, CDR1 is MDHEN and CDR2 is SYDVKM. The CDR3 length is 17 residues. This specimen belongs to a study of cytomegalovirus exposure and HLA in healthy donors. The assay was immunoSEQ multiplex PCR, and TCRdb's table has in-frame clones only and misses some. This sample has 150,000 to 200,000 clones, with around 80% found just once. General observations from the study: Overall, roughly 160 TCR beta chains were annotated as cytomegalovirus-associated. In vitro, a few CMV-associated chains proved specific for CMV antigens.

Input material: PBMCs. The J gene is TRBJ1-1, the V gene TRBV28, with D hard to call. The receptor was isolated from a woman aged 30 to 39 in good health and CMV-seronegative. The CDR3 protein is CASSFALGRRPNTEAFF. The CDR3 bases are TGTGCCAGCAGTTTTGCCCTGGGCAGAAGACCTAACACTGAAGCTTTCTTT.